Listed below are T cell receptor beta chains from one sample, sequenced in a study of cytomegalovirus exposure and HLA in healthy donors. Measured with immunoSEQ multiplex PCR; TCRdb has only the in-frame clones, and not every one. The sample includes about 150,000 clones, around 74% of them seen just once. Sequencing was carried out using PBMCs. These receptors originate from a man in his late teens or twenties in good health and CMV-seronegative. The CDR3 runs from the conserved cysteine through the conserved F or W. A D gene is named only where the DNA matches it firmly. Only part of the rows carry a size: once, few, many, or a class if the clone is expanded.

.	TRBV5-1	TRBD1	TRBJ2-7	TGCGCCAGCAGCACTGGACAGGACCCGTCCTACGAGCAGTACTTC	CASSTGQDPSYEQYF
.	TRBV28	.	TRBJ1-1	TGTGCCAGCAGTTTATGGGCGGTCCAAGAAGCTTTCTTT	CASSLWAVQEAFF
.	TRBV4-3	.	TRBJ2-7	TGCGCCAGCAGCCAAGTGTATTCGGAGTCCCTACGCCCCCGGCAGTACTTC	CASSQVYSESLRPRQYF
.	TRBV5-4	.	TRBJ1-1	TGCGCCAGCAGCCCTGGGGGAGGGACTTACTACACTGAAGCTTTCTTT	CASSPGGGTYYTEAFF
.	TRBV30	TRBD1	TRBJ1-1	TGTGCCTGGAGTGTCGGAGAACTGGGACAGCAAAACACTGAAGCTTTCTTT	CAWSVGELGQQNTEAFF
.	TRBV19	TRBD1	TRBJ1-5	TGTGCCAGTAAGCGGGACAGGATCTATAGCAATCAGCCCCAGCATTTT	CASKRDRIYSNQPQHF
few	TRBV15	.	TRBJ2-1	TGTGCCACCAGCAGAGACCCTACCCCGGATGAGCAGTTCTTC	CATSRDPTPDEQFF
.	TRBV9	TRBD1	TRBJ2-3	TGTGCCAGCAGCGTAGGGGACAGGAGGACAGATACGCAGTATTTT	CASSVGDRRTDTQYF
.	TRBV11-2	TRBD2	TRBJ2-7	TGTGCCAGCAGCTTATGGGGGACTACTTACGAGCAGTACTTC	CASSLWGTTYEQYF
few	TRBV28	TRBD2	TRBJ2-7	TGTGCCAGCAGTCAACCTAGCGGGAGACGCGCCGAGCAGTACTTC	CASSQPSGRRAEQYF
few	TRBV29-1	.	TRBJ1-5	TGCAGCGTTGCGTCATTCGGGGAGGGCAATCAGCCCCAGCATTTT	CSVASFGEGNQPQHF
.	TRBV5-3	.	TRBJ2-2	TGTGCCAGAAGCCACCCGGGACAAAGGAACACCGGGGAGCTGTTTTTT	CARSHPGQRNTGELFF
.	TRBV6-5	TRBD2	TRBJ2-5	TGTGCCAGCAGTTACTCTGGCGGGGGGCAAGAGACCCAGTACTTC	CASSYSGGGQETQYF
.	TRBV28	TRBD1	TRBJ2-7	TGTGCCAGCAGTTTCCTACAGGGGACCTCCTACGAGCAGTACTTC	CASSFLQGTSYEQYF
.	TRBV2	TRBD2	TRBJ2-7	TGTGCCAGCGGGGGACTAGCGGGAGTCGAGCAGTACTTC	CASGGLAGVEQYF
.	TRBV7-8	TRBD1	TRBJ2-6	TGTGCCAGCAGCCTGGTAGCAGGGGGCTCTGGGGCCAACGTCCTGACTTTC	CASSLVAGGSGANVLTF
.	TRBV6-1	TRBD1	TRBJ1-5	TGTGCCAGCAGTACAGGGGGCACAAGCAATCAGCCCCAGCATTTT	CASSTGGTSNQPQHF
.	TRBV9	.	TRBJ1-2	TGTGCCAGCAGCCCACGGGACTTCTATGGCTACACCTTC	CASSPRDFYGYTF
.	TRBV5-1	TRBD1	TRBJ2-3	TGCGCCAGCAGCTTGCGACAGGGGGCAGGAGATACGCAGTATTTT	CASSLRQGAGDTQYF
.	TRBV7-8	.	TRBJ1-2	TGTGCCAGCAGCCCCGGAGGCTCCCCCCAAATGTATGGCTACACCTTC	CASSPGGSPQMYGYTF
.	TRBV18	TRBD1	TRBJ2-7	TGTGCCAGCTCACCTCAGGGGGCCAGCCTTATCTACGAGCAGTACTTC	CASSPQGASLIYEQYF
.	TRBV18	.	TRBJ1-1	TGTGCCAGCGCAGAGGTAGAGAACACTGAAGCTTTCTTT	CASAEVENTEAFF